This is a list of T cell receptor beta chains from one sample in a study of blood T cell repertoires in COVID-19. Using immunoSEQ multiplex PCR, the repertoire was profiled, and TCRdb retains in-frame clones only, with some absent. The sample includes 300,000 to 450,000 clones, 88% seen only once; the top ten take 1.2%. Sequenced sample: PBMCs or T cells enriched from blood (not recorded which). The receptors were sampled from a woman in her late teens or twenties who had recovered from COVID-19. CDR3s leave out the opening cysteine and the closing phenylalanine or tryptophan.

length	V	J	CDR3
12	TRBV5-1	TRBJ2-3	ASSFGVATDTQY
13	TRBV7-8	TRBJ2-1	ASSLNSGGNNEQF
19	TRBV24-1	TRBJ2-1	ATSDPKTSGGNFEPYNEQF
12	TRBV9	TRBJ1-6	ASSRGSNNSPLH
12	TRBV10-3	TRBJ1-1	ATGPDRLNTEAF
12	TRBV9	TRBJ1-1	ASSVEGTGGEAF
13	TRBV7-2	TRBJ1-2	ASSRGDILHYGYT
14	TRBV5-5	TRBJ1-6	ASSPHPGAYNSPLH
13	TRBV4-3	TRBJ1-3	ASSQGRADSDTIY
14	TRBV7-2	TRBJ1-3	ASRRRGGVSGNTIY
14	TRBV7-2	TRBJ2-5	ASSPPGRLSGETQY
10	TRBV19	TRBJ1-3	AIRTSGNTIY
14	TRBV7-3	TRBJ2-1	ASSLVASGRYNEQF
13	TRBV9	TRBJ1-5	ASSKGQGGTQPQH
14	TRBV5-4	TRBJ2-7	ASSLSGGEVSYEQY
13	TRBV3-1/TRBV3-2	TRBJ2-1	ASSPRGLTYNEQF
11	TRBV29-1	TRBJ1-1	SVVAGANTEAF
11	TRBV19	TRBJ2-3	ASSIFNGDTQY
11	TRBV2	TRBJ1-2	ASPQGLRVDYT
11	TRBV28	TRBJ1-2	ASSLSNSRGYT
12	TRBV7-9	TRBJ1-2	ASTRQGFVYGYT
13	TRBV7-3	TRBJ2-3	ASSRLGVSSDTQY
9	TRBV2	TRBJ2-5	ASSESQTQY
13	TRBV4-2	TRBJ1-2	ASSQTEQGSGGYT
11	TRBV11-1	TRBJ1-1	ASSPYRETEAF
10	TRBV28	TRBJ1-6	ASTPGDSPLH
14	TRBV5-4	TRBJ1-3	ASSKGTTVSENTIY
15	TRBV19	TRBJ2-3	ASTTRELTGGSDTQY
11	TRBV29-1	TRBJ1-1	SGRDRGDTEAF
14	TRBV15	TRBJ1-4	ATSRDDDTGVEKLF
12	TRBV19	TRBJ1-1	ASSIDRGNTEAF
15	TRBV27	TRBJ1-4	ASSITKITGTLEKLF
13	TRBV30	TRBJ2-3	AWSPPWQGVDTQY
13	TRBV3-1/TRBV3-2	TRBJ1-1	ASSQDPGWDTEAF
13	TRBV11-3	TRBJ2-3	ASSLRQGSTDTQY
13	TRBV19	TRBJ1-1	ASSIDPGSLIEAF
9	TRBV10-1	TRBJ1-5	ASSGVQPQH
10	TRBV9	TRBJ2-3	ASSGLTDTQY
13	TRBV9	TRBJ1-6	ASSVELEGDSPLH
14	TRBV20-1	TRBJ2-3	SASGFLAGGSDTQY
13	TRBV7-8	TRBJ2-5	ASSFVAGGLETQY
10	TRBV29-1	TRBJ2-5	SSDGGGETQY